Below, 21 T cell receptor beta chains from the same sample are listed, as sequenced in a study of early T cells in non-severe SARS-CoV-2 infection. TCRdb analysed the 5' RACE reads with MiXCR anew, one entry per CDR3 protein. The data contain some 60,000 distinct CDR3 sequences, 10% of them singletons. Sequencing was done on a sample of whole blood. These receptors all come from an adult who was a healthcare worker with PCR-confirmed SARS-CoV-2 infection or an uninfected control (not recorded which).

V is TRBV5-5 and J is TRBJ1-2; TRBD1 aligns across 9 bases. The V and J ends lost 4 bases and 4 bases, in that order; junction bases with no gene match: 8. Germline V gene data show CDR1 as SGHKS and CDR2 as YYEKEE (reference sequence). The CDR3 is 15 residues long. CDR3 coding DNA: TGTGCCAGCAGCCCTAGGACAGGGGTTAGCTATGGCTACACCTTC. The encoded protein is CASSPRTGVSYGYTF. Together with reference TRBV5-5 and TRBJ1-2, the CDR3 gives the full variable domain: DAGVTQSPTHLIKTRGQQVTLRCSPISGHKSVSWYQQVLGQGPQFIFQYYEKEERGRGNFPDRFSARQFPNYSSELNVNALLLGDSALYLCASSPRTGVSYGYTFGSGTRLTVV.

This clonotype turned up a few times. The chain joins TRBV20-1 to TRBJ1-1; 8 bases are shared with TRBD1. The CDR3 spans 15 residues. The V and J ends lost 2 bases and 0 bases, in that order; junction bases with no gene match: 5. Germline V gene sequence: CDR1 DFQATT, CDR2 SNEGSKA (reference sequence). Written as DNA, the CDR3 is TGCAGTGCTAGACCTGGACAGGGAGTGAACACTGAAGCTTTCTTT. It codes for CSARPGQGVNTEAFF.

This clonotype occurred many times. The rearrangement links TRBV7-2 to TRBJ2-1, with TRBD1 matching 8 bases. V trimming: 6 bases; J trimming: 15 bases; junction bases outside the gene matches: 10. From germline, CDR1 is SGHTA and CDR2 FQGNSA. The CDR3 is 12 residues long. The CDR3 coding sequence is TGTGCCAGCAGTCCCGGACAGGGCAACCCGTTCTTC. Amino acids: CASSPGQGNPFF.

There are many counts of this clonotype. The V and J genes are TRBV30 and TRBJ2-7, with D unresolved. The germline V and J ends were trimmed by 3 bases and 1 base, with 10 bases remaining between them. The CDR3 consists of 13 residues. Germline V lookup: CDR1 GTSNPN, CDR2 SVGIG (reference sequence). This CDR3 is CAWSPGLSYEQYF. CDR3 bases: TGTGCCTGGAGCCCCGGGTTATCCTACGAGCAGTACTTC.

This clonotype was counted ten times or more. V gene TRBV27 combines with J gene TRBJ1-1; the match to TRBD1 covers 8 bases. CDR3 length: 12 residues. Unmatched junction bases numbered 2, after V lost 10 bases and J lost 1 base. The germline V gene encodes CDR1 MNHEY and CDR2 SMNVEV (reference sequence). The CDR3, as DNA: TGTGCCACCGGGACAGGGAACACTGAAGCTTTCTTT. Translation: CATGTGNTEAFF.

J is TRBJ1-2 and V is TRBV7-9, with D possibly being TRBD1 (6 bases). The germline V and J ends were trimmed by 2 bases and 6 bases, with 13 bases remaining between them. The CDR3 spans 14 residues. In germline, CDR1 is SEHNR, CDR2 FQNEAQ (reference sequence). CDR3 DNA: TGTGCCAGCAGCTTATTGACGGGGGGCCATGGCTACACCTTC. It is translated as CASSLLTGGHGYTF.

By frequency in the sample, this clonotype is medium-sized (0.01 to 0.1%). This chain links TRBV27 with TRBJ2-7; no clear D. V dropped 8 bases and J dropped 3 bases, with 8 bases sitting between them. The CDR3 has 11 amino acids. The germline gives CDR1 MNHEY, CDR2 SMNVEV (reference sequence). The CDR3 here is CASAGLYEQYF. DNA for the CDR3: TGTGCCAGCGCCGGGCTCTACGAGCAGTACTTC.

This clonotype has a count of ten or more. The V gene is TRBV10-2, the J gene TRBJ1-1, with D hard to call. CDR3 size: 13 residues. Between the trimmed V and J ends, which lost 8 bases and 6 bases, there was a span of 16 bases. Germline V gene data show CDR1 as WSHSY and CDR2 as SAAADI. In DNA form, the CDR3 reads TGCGCCAGCTGCCAGGATTTCGACGCTGAAGCTTTCTTT. Translated: CASCQDFDAEAFF.

V and J are TRBV6-5 and TRBJ2-1; TRBD2 agrees at 9 bases. Germline CDR1 is MNHEY and CDR2 is SVGAGI. This CDR3 is 16 amino acids long. V dropped 2 bases and J dropped 2; count of bases not matched to a gene: 4. The CDR3 loop reads CASSYLLAGPYNEQFF. The CDR3 coding sequence is TGTGCCAGCAGTTACCTCCTAGCGGGACCCTACAATGAGCAGTTCTTC.

This clonotype was picked up many times. The genes are TRBV7-9 and TRBJ2-7, with a possible D match to TRBD1 (5 bases). V was cut by 5 bases and J by 2 bases, with 13 bases left in between. Germline loops: CDR1 SEHNR, CDR2 FQNEAQ (reference sequence). CDR3 length: 14 residues. The CDR3: CASSLGAEAYEQYF. CDR3 nucleotide sequence: TGTGCCAGCAGCCTAGGGGCGGAAGCCTACGAGCAGTACTTC.

This clonotype is a singleton in its sample. The rearrangement uses TRBV29-1 and TRBJ2-5; D remains unclear. CDR3 size: 12 residues. Trimming took off 7 bases at V and 5 bases at J, with 14 bases between the two ends. Germline values: CDR1 SQVTM, CDR2 ANQGSEA. The CDR3: CSALGQGETQYF. Written as DNA, the CDR3 is TGCAGCGCCCTAGGGCAAGGCGAGACCCAGTACTTC.

Note on this clonotype: A much larger clone sits a single nucleotide away, making a read error possible. The gene calls are TRBV15 and TRBJ1-2, with D unclear. Trimming shortened V by 3 bases and J by 5 bases, and 16 bases separated the two germline ends. The germline gives CDR1 LNHNV, CDR2 YYDKDF (reference sequence). The CDR3 totals 15 residues. CDR3 DNA sequence: TGTGCCACCAGCAGTGAAGGGCAGGCATTATATGGCTACACCTTC. Protein product: CATSSEGQALYGYTF.

This clonotype appeared a few times. The chain has TRBV27 and TRBJ2-1, with D maybe TRBD1 (6 bases). Germline loops: CDR1 MNHEY, CDR2 SMNVEV (reference sequence). The CDR3 consists of 16 residues. The V and J ends lost 2 bases and 8 bases respectively, with 19 bases between them. This chain's CDR3 is CASSLRMGTGRDEQFF. The CDR3 bases are TGTGCCAGCAGTTTAAGGATGGGAACAGGGCGGGATGAGCAGTTCTTC.

The V call is TRBV7-9, the J call TRBJ2-5, with 8 bases fitting TRBD1. The ends lost 5 bases at V and 4 bases at J; junction bases unmatched: 12. This CDR3 comprises 16 residues. Per germline, CDR1 SEHNR and CDR2 FQNEAQ (reference sequence). The CDR3 spells CASSQGQGPSRETQYF. DNA for the CDR3: TGTGCCAGCAGCCAAGGACAGGGCCCTAGTCGAGAGACCCAGTACTTC.

This clonotype came up a few times. V gene TRBV5-1 combines with J gene TRBJ2-1; 7 bases line up with TRBD2. This CDR3 has 12 residues. Germline V gene data show CDR1 as SGHRS and CDR2 as YFSETQ. The J segment lost 10 bases and the V segment lost 2 bases, leaving 3 bases of the junction unmatched. CDR3 amino acids: CASSFQAGEQFF. For the CDR3, the DNA is TGCGCCAGCAGCTTTCAAGCGGGGGAGCAGTTCTTC.

Notes on this clonotype: Being one base from a much bigger clone, this may be a read error. J is TRBJ1-1 and V is TRBV7-3; tentative D call: TRBD1 (5 bases). Germline CDR1 SGHTA, CDR2 FQGTGA. V was cut by 3 bases and J by 1 base, with 6 bases left in between. There are 13 residues in the CDR3. The CDR3 nucleotides read TGTGCCAGCAGCTTCGGGGCGAACACTGAAGCTTTCTTT. Translating it yields CASSFGANTEAFF.

In the case of this clonotype: This may stem from a read error, because a much larger clone lies one nucleotide away. The gene calls are TRBV6-6 and TRBJ2-2; 12 bases agree with TRBD1. The CDR3 runs to 16 residues. The germline V gene has CDR1 MNHNY and CDR2 SVGAGI (reference sequence). The CDR3 reads CASSGTGGVNTVELFF. The CDR3 region has the DNA TGTGCCAGCAGTGGGACAGGGGGCGTGAACACCGTGGAGCTGTTTTTT.

This clonotype was seen a few times. The J gene is TRBJ1-3, the V gene TRBV11-2; D gene uncertain. There are 15 residues in the CDR3. CDR1 and CDR2 (germline): SGHAT, FQNNGV. The V and J ends lost 3 bases and 0 bases respectively, with 9 bases between them. The CDR3 DNA reads TGTGCCAGCAGCTTCGTCACGGGCTCTGGAAACACCATATATTTT. Its protein product is CASSFVTGSGNTIYF. The variable domain in full, completed from reference TRBV11-2 and TRBJ1-3, reads EAGVAQSPRYKIIEKRQSVAFWCNPISGHATLYWYQQILGQGPKLLIQFQNNGVVDDSQLPKDRFSAERLKGVDSTLKIQPAKLEDSAVYLCASSFVTGSGNTIYFGEGSWLTVV.

This clonotype showed up many times. The chain employs TRBV6-6 and TRBJ1-6; 7 bases match TRBD1. Unmatched junction bases numbered 1, after V lost 6 bases and J lost 5 bases. Germline V gene sequence: CDR1 MNHNY, CDR2 SVGAGI (reference sequence). There are 13 residues in the CDR3. CDR3 amino acids: CASSDRDNSPLHF. The CDR3 DNA sequence: TGTGCCAGCAGCGACAGGGATAATTCACCCCTCCACTTT.

The sample holds a few counts of this clonotype. The chain employs TRBV20-1 and TRBJ1-5; D is unresolved. Germline V gene sequence: CDR1 DFQATT, CDR2 SNEGSKA (reference sequence). The CDR3 runs to 12 residues. V shed 5 bases and J shed 6 bases, with 11 bases lying between them. CDR3 region: CSAGPVGQPQHF. The CDR3 DNA reads TGCAGTGCTGGACCAGTAGGTCAGCCCCAGCATTTT.

This chain uses TRBV5-8 with TRBJ2-1; 8 bases agree with TRBD2. The V and J ends lost 8 bases and 3 bases, in that order; junction bases with no gene match: 7. Germline V gene lookup returns CDR1 SGHTS and CDR2 YDEGEE. CDR3 length equals 14 residues. CDR3 sequence: CASSREGSYNEQFF. CDR3 nucleotides: TGTGCCAGTAGCCGGGAGGGGAGCTACAATGAGCAGTTCTTC.